The sequence of this T cell receptor (beta chain) was determined in a study of kidney transplant recipient with SARS-CoV-2 infection. Germline-derived CDR1 and CDR2 are SGHKS and YYEKEE (reference sequence). The CDR3 is 13 amino acids. The V and J ends lost 1 base and 8 bases respectively, with 10 bases between them. TCRdb ran MiXCR on the reads and lists one entry per CDR3 protein. The data contain fewer than 250,000 distinct CDR3 sequences, more than 25% of them singletons. This clonotype was seen a few times. The source material was a blood sample, sampled at baseline and between days 110 and 120 from a kidney transplant recipient. The chain combines TRBV5-5 with TRBJ1-5, with D possibly being TRBD1 (6 bases). This clonotype was sampled from a male patient between 25 and 39 years old who had COVID-19 and was a kidney transplant recipient. Some T cells may be the graft donor's. The CDR3 sequence: CASSLTGFEPQHF. CDR3 in DNA: TGTGCCAGCAGCTTGACAGGGTTTGAGCCCCAGCATTTT.